The clone carrying this TCR beta chain appeared once. Its specificity is unknown. The CDR3 is made up of 15 amino acids. J was trimmed by 9 bases and V by 6 bases; bases with no gene match: 13. Looked up from germline, CDR1 is LNHDA and CDR2 is SQIVND (reference sequence). The source of the sample is a study of T cell responses to AZD1222 COVID-19 vaccine. Study information: Second-dose recipients at about 4 or about 12 weeks were treated as one pooled group. The study's findings and limits: The peak T cell response came first, and repertoires were sampled only after it.

TCRdb's table, derived via immunoSEQ multiplex PCR, lists solely in-frame clones and lacks some. The table includes over 130,000 clones, more than 85% detected once. The sample consisted of peripheral blood, taken on day 0 of AZD1222 vaccination. The sequence was obtained from an adult in good health. The V gene is TRBV19, the J gene TRBJ2-1, with 8 bases that match TRBD2. The CDR3 is CASRMRSSGSFEQFF. CDR3 in DNA: TGTGCCAGTAGGATGCGCTCTAGCGGGTCTTTTGAGCAGTTCTTC.